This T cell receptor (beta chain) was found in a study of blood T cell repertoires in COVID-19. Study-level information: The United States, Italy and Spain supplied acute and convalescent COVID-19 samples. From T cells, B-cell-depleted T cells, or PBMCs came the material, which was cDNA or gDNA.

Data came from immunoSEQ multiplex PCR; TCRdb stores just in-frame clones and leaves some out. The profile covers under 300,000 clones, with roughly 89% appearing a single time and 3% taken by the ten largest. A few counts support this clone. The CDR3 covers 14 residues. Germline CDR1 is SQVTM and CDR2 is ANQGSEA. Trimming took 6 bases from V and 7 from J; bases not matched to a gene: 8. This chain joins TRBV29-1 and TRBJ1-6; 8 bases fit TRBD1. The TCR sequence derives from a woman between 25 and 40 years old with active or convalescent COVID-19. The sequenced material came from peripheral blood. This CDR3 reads CSVQQGGKNSPLHF. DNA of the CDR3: TGCAGCGTCCAACAGGGGGGAAAGAATTCACCCCTCCACTTT.